This T cell receptor (beta chain) emerged from a study of shared clonotypes between healthy human individuals. TCRdb's copy holds only in-frame clones and misses some; the assay was immunoSEQ multiplex PCR. The table records fewer than 1 million clones, about 96% of them present only once. Naive CD8 cells, CD45RO-negative and positively selected for CCR7, excluded terminally differentiated effector memory CD45RA+ cells. The CDR3 length is 12 residues. The V end lost 5 bases, the J end lost 6 bases, and 11 bases lay between the germline ends. Germline CDR1 reads MNHNS; CDR2 reads SASEGT. The receptor's source is a man between 25 and 39 years old in good health. V usage is TRBV6-1 and J usage is TRBJ2-7; the D is unclear. Input material: naive CD8+ T cells sorted from blood. The CDR3 sequence: CASSSPGSEQYF. The CDR3, as DNA: TGTGCCAGCAGTAGCCCAGGTAGCGAGCAGTACTTC.